Reported below is one T cell receptor beta chain. Its antigen is undetermined. The sample originates from a study of CD8+ T cells in alopecia areata. Findings and caveats of the study: Clonality exceeded that of normal scalp in lesional scalp, most notably in alopecia totalis/universalis.

Once RNA had been extracted, it was reverse transcribed into cDNA to act as the sequencing template. Measured with immunoSEQ multiplex PCR; TCRdb has only the in-frame clones, and not every one. Of some 110,000 clones detected, around 61% appear once; the ten largest clones hold approximately 3%. CDR1 is MNHEY, CDR2 SVGAGI, per germline. After removal of 4 bases from V and 0 bases from J, the junction contained 6 bases not matched to a gene. The CDR3 consists of 16 residues. This receptor was taken from a human donor in good health. Sequencing used CD4+ T cells sorted from blood. The V gene is TRBV6-5, the J gene TRBJ1-3, with 7 bases that match TRBD1. This chain's CDR3 is CASSSPTGFSGNTIYF. For the CDR3, the DNA is TGTGCCAGCAGTTCTCCGACAGGGTTCTCTGGAAACACCATATATTTT.